The clone carrying this T cell receptor beta chain was recorded a few times. The entry originates in a study of shared clonotypes between healthy human individuals. V was shortened by 5 bases and J by 1 base, with 8 bases between the two germline ends. Per germline, CDR1 MDHEN and CDR2 SYDVKM. This CDR3 has 13 amino acids. The data were produced by immunoSEQ multiplex PCR, yet TCRdb's version contains in-frame clones alone and is incomplete. Among some 980,000 clones listed, around 80% were seen once. The J gene is TRBJ1-1, the V gene TRBV28; D unresolved. The sequenced material came from memory CD4+ T cells sorted from blood. Described subset: CD45RA-negative fraction. This sequence originates from a man aged 18 to 29 in good health. The CDR3 coding sequence is TGTGCCAGCAGTAATAGAGCGAACACTGAAGCTTTCTTT. Translated: CASSNRANTEAFF.